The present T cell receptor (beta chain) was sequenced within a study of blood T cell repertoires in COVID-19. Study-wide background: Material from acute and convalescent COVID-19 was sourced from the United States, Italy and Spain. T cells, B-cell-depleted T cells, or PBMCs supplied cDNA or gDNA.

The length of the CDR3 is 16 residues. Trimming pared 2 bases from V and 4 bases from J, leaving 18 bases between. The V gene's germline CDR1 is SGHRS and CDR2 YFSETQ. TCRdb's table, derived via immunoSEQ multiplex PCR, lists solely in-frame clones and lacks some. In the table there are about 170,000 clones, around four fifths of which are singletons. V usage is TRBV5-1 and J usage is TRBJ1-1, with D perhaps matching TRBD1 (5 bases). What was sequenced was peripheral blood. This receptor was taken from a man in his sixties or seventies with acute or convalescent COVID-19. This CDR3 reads CASSLGVSPGSTEAFF. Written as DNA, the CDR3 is TGCGCCAGCAGCTTAGGGGTTTCTCCCGGGAGCACTGAAGCTTTCTTT.